This TCR beta chain was identified in a study of blood T cell repertoires in COVID-19. Study-wide background: There were acute and convalescent COVID-19 samples, and they came from the United States, Italy and Spain. From T cells, B-cell-depleted T cells, or PBMCs came the material, which was cDNA or gDNA.

This clone was counted between two and nine times. As originally analysed: By means of reference gene primer amplification, nucleated cell counts were estimated. Repertoires were generated with immunoSEQ multiplex PCR, while TCRdb's copy carries only in-frame clones and drops some. Clone size and V and J calls were adopted from that table, with D and trimming inferred from the DNA. The data show some 180,000 clones, roughly 90% seen once. What was sequenced was peripheral blood. The clonotype was recovered from a man between 50 and 59 years old with acute or convalescent COVID-19.

The CDR3 coding sequence is TGTGCCAGCGTAACGACGAGCGGGGGGCCCAAGGGAGAGCAGTTCTTC. Residues: CASVTTSGGPKGEQFF. V gene TRBV7-6 combines with J gene TRBJ2-1, with 9 bases fitting TRBD2. This CDR3 spans 16 amino acids. Germline trimming cut 8 bases from V and 10 bases from J; bases unmatched to any gene: 18. CDR1 SGHVS and CDR2 FNYEAQ come from the germline V gene.